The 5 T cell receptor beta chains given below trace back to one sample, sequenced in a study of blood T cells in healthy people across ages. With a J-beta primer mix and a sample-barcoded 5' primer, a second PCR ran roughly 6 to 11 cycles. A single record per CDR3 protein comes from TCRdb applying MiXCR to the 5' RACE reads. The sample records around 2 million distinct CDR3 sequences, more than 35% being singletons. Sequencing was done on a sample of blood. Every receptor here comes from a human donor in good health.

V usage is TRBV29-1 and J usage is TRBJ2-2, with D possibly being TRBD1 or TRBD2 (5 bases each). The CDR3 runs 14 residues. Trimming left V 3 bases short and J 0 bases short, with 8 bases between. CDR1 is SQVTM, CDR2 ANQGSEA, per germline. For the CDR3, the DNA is TGCAGCGTTGATTTGGGACCGAACACCGGGGAGCTGTTTTTT. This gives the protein CSVDLGPNTGELFF.

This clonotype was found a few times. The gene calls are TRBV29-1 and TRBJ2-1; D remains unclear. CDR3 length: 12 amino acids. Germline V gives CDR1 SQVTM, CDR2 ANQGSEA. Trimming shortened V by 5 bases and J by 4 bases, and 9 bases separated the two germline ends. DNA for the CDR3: TGCAGCGTTAACAAGGGTTACAATGAGCAGTTCTTC. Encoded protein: CSVNKGYNEQFF.

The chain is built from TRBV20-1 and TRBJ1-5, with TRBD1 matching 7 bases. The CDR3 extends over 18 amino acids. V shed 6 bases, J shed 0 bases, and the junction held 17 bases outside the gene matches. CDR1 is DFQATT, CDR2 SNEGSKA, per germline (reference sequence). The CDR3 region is CSARPLPGGAYSNQPQHF. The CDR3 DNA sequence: TGCAGTGCCCGCCCCTTGCCAGGGGGAGCCTATAGCAATCAGCCCCAGCATTTT.

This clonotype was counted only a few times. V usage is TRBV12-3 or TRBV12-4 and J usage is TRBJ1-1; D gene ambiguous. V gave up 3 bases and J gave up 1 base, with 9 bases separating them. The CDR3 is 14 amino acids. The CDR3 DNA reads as TGTGCCAGCAGTTTTGGTCAGCGGAACACTGAAGCTTTCTTT. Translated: CASSFGQRNTEAFF.

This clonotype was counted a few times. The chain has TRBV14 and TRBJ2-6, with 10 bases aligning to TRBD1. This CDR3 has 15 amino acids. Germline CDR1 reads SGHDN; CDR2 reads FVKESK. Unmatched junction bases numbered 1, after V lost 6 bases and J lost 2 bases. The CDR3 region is CASRTGGAGANVLTF. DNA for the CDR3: TGTGCCAGCAGGACAGGGGGCGCTGGGGCCAACGTCCTGACTTTC. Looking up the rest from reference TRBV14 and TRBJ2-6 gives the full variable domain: EAGVTQFPSHSVIEKGQTVTLRCDPISGHDNLYWYRRVMGKEIKFLLHFVKESKQDESGMPNNRFLAERTGGTYSTLKVQPAELEDSGVYFCASRTGGAGANVLTFGAGSRLTVL.